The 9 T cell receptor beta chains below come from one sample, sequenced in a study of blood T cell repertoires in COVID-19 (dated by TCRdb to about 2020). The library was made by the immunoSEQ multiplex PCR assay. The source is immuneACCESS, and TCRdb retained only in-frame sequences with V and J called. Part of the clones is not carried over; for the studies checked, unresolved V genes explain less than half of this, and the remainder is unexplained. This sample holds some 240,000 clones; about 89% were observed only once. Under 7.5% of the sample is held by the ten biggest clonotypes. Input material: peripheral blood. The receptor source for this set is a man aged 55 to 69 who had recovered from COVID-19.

CDR3 in DNA: TGTGCCACCAGTGACCCCGGGACAGGGGTTGGCTACACCTTC. Translation gives CATSDPGTGVGYTF. This sequence joins TRBV24-1 and TRBJ1-2; TRBD1 agrees at 10 bases. The CDR3 consists of 14 residues. V shed 4 bases, J shed 7 bases, and the junction held 5 bases outside the gene matches. Germline values: CDR1 KGHDR, CDR2 SFDVKD.

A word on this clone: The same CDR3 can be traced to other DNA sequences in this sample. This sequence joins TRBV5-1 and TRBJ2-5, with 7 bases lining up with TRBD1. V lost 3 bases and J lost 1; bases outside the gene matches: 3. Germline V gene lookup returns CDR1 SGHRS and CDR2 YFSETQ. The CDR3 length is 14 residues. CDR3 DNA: TGCGCCAGCAGCTCCACAGGGGTCCAAGAGACCCAGTACTTC. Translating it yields CASSSTGVQETQYF.

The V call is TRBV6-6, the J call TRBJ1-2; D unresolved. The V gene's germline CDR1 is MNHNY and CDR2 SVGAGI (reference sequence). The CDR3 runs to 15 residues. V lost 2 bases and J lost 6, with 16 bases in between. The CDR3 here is CASSYGEGSSDGYTF. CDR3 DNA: TGTGCCAGCAGTTACGGGGAGGGTTCCTCGGATGGCTACACCTTC.

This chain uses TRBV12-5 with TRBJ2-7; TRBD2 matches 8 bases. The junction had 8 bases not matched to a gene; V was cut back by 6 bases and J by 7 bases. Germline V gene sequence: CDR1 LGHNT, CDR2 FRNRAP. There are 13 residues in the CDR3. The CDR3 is CASGHSGGGEQYF. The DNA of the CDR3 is TGTGCTAGTGGCCACTCCGGGGGGGGAGAGCAGTACTTC. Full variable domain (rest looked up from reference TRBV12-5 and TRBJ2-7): DARVTQTPRHKVTEMGQEVTMRCQPILGHNTVFWYRQTMMQGLELLAYFRNRAPLDDSGMPKDRFSAEMPDATLATLKIQPSEPRDSAVYFCASGHSGGGEQYFGPGTRLTVT.

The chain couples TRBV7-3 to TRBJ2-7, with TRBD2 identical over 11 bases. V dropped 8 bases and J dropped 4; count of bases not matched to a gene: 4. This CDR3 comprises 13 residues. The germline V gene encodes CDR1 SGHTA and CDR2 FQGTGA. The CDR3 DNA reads TGTGCCAGCGGGACTAGCGGATCTTACGAGCAGTACTTC. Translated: CASGTSGSYEQYF.

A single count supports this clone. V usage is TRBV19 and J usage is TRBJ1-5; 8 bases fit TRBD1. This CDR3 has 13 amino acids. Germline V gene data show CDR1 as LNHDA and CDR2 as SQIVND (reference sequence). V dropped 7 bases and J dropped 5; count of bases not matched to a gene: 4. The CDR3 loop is CASTATGDQPQHF. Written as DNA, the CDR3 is TGTGCCAGTACGGCGACAGGGGATCAGCCCCAGCATTTT. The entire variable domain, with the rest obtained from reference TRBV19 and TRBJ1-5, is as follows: DGGITQSPKYLFRKEGQNVTLSCEQNLNHDAMYWYRQDPGQGLRLIYYSQIVNDFQKGDIAEGYSVSREKKESFPLTVTSAQKNPTAFYLCASTATGDQPQHFGDGTRLSIL.

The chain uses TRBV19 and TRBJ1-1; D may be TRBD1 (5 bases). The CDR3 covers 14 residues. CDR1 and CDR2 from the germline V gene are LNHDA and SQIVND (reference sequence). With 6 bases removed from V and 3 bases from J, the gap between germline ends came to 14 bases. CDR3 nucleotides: TGTGCCAGTAGCAGACGGTGGGGGGACACTGAAGCTTTCTTT. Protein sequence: CASSRRWGDTEAFF.

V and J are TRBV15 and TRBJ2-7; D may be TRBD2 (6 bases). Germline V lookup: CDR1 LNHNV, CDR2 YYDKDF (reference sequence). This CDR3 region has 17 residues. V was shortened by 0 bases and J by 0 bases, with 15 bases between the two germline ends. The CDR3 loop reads CATSRDYSGLNSYEQYF. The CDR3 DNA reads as TGTGCCACCAGCAGAGATTATTCGGGACTGAACTCCTACGAGCAGTACTTC.

The DNA for the CDR3 is TGCGCCAGCAGCCAAGATCCCCCGCTGACAGGGAGAGATGAAGCTTTCTTT. It specifies CASSQDPPLTGRDEAFF. The chain carries TRBV4-1 and TRBJ1-1; 7 positions agree with TRBD1. The CDR3 loop spans 17 amino acids. Germline V gene data show CDR1 as MGHRA and CDR2 as YSYEKL. With V trimmed by 0 bases and J by 7 bases, 14 bases remained unmatched.